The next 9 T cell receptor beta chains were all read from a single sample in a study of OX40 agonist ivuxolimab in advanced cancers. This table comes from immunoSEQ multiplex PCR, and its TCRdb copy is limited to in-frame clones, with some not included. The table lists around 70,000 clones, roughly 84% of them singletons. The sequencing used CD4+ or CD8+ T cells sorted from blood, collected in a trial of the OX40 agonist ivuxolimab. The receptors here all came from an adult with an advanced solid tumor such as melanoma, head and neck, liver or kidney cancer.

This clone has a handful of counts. The chain's CDR3 is CASSSQINTEAFF. The CDR3 nucleotides are TGTGCCAGCAGCTCTCAAATAAACACTGAAGCTTTCTTT. V is TRBV7-6 and J is TRBJ1-1, with D uncertain. Germline assignment: CDR1 SGHVS and CDR2 FNYEAQ. With 4 bases removed from V and 2 bases from J, the gap between germline ends came to 8 bases. The CDR3 is 13 amino acids.

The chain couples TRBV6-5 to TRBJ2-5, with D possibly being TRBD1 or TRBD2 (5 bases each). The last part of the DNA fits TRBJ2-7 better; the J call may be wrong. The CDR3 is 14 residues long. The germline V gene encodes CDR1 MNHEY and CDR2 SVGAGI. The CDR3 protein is CASSPRDQAYEQYF. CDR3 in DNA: TGTGCCAGCAGTCCCCGGGACCAGGCCTACGAGCAGTACTTC.

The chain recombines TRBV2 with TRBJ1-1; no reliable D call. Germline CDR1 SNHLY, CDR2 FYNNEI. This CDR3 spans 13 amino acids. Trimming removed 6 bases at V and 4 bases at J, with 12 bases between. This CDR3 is CASRAGEGTEAFF. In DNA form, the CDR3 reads TGTGCCAGCAGGGCCGGGGAGGGCACTGAAGCTTTCTTT.

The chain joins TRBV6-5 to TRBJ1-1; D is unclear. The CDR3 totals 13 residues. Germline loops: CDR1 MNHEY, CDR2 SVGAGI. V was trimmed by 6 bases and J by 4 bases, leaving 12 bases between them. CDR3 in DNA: TGTGCCAGCAGCTCCGGGCCGTTCACTGAAGCTTTCTTT. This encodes CASSSGPFTEAFF.

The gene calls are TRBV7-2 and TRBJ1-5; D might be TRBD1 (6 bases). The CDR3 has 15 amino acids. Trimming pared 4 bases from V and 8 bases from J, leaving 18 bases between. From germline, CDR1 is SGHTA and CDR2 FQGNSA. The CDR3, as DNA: TGTGCCAGCAGCTGGCAAGGACAGATCCAGGAGCCCCAGCATTTT. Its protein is CASSWQGQIQEPQHF.

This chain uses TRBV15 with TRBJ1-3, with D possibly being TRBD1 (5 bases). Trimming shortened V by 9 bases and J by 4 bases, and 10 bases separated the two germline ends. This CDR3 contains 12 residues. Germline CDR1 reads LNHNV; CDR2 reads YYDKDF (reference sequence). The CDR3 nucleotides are TGTGCCACGGGGACGGAGGGAAACACCATATATTTT. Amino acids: CATGTEGNTIYF.

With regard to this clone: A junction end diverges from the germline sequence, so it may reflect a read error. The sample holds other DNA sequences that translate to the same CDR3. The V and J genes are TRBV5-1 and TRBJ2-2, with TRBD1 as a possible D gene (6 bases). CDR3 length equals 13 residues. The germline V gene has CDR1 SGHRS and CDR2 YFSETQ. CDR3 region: CASTRGSPGELFF. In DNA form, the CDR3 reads TGTGCCAGCACCAGGGGATCCCCCGGGGAGCTGTTTTTT.

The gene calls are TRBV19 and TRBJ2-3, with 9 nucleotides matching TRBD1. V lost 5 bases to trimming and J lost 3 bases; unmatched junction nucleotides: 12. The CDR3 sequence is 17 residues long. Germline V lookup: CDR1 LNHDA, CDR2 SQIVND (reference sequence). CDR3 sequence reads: CASSPSAMDRGTDTQYF. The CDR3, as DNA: TGTGCCAGTAGTCCCTCAGCTATGGACAGGGGTACAGATACGCAGTATTTT.

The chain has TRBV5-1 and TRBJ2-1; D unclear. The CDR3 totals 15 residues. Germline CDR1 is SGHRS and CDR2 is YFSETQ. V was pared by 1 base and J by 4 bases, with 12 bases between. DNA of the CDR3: TGCGCCAGCAGCTTGCAAACCGCACATTACAATGAGCAGTTCTTC. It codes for CASSLQTAHYNEQFF.